Listed here is a single T cell receptor beta chain. J gave up 3 bases and V 5 bases, and 4 bases lay outside the gene matches. This CDR3 comprises 14 residues. In germline, CDR1 is MNHEY, CDR2 SVGAGI. The data originate from a study of blood T cell repertoires in COVID-19. The overall study: T cells, B-cell-depleted T cells, or PBMCs supplied cDNA or gDNA.

Authors' methods: Estimated nucleated cell counts came from reference gene primer amplification. Clones were read by immunoSEQ multiplex PCR, and TCRdb kept only the in-frame ones, dropping some. V and J calls and clone size are as listed in that table; D and trimming were resolved from the DNA. The profile shows over 70,000 clones, less than 85% of them singletons. This sequence joins TRBV6-5 and TRBJ1-3; 7 nucleotides agree with TRBD1. Sequenced material: peripheral blood. This TCR was sampled from a woman aged 80 or over with acute or convalescent COVID-19. The CDR3 sequence is CASSRQGDGNTIYF. DNA for the CDR3: TGTGCCAGCAGTAGACAGGGTGATGGAAACACCATATATTTT.